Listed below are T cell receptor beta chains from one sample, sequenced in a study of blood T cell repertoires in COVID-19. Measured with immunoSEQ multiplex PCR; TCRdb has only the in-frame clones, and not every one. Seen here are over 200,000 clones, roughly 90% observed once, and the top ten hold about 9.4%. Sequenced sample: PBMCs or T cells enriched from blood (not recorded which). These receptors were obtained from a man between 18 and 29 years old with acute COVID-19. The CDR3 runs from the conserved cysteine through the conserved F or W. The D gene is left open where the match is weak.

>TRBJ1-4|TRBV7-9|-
CASSLAYSEKLFF
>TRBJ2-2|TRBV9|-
CASSVSGNTGELFF
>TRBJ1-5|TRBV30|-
CAWSPLGGNQPQHF
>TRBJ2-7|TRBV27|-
CASSSRTPDTLYEQYF
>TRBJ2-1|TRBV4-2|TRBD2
CASSQVVSGAYNEQFF
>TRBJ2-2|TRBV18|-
CASSPPGLAYTGELFF
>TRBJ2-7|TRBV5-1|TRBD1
CASSLDKTGISSYEQYF
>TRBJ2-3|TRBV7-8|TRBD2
CASSRAASSGRGYTDTQYF
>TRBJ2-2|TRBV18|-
CASSLCCRNTGELFF
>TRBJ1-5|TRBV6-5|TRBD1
CASSRDRGNQPQHF
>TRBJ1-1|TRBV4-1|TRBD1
CASKDRGNTEAFF
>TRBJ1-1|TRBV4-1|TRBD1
CASSQDSLGDSPMNTEAFF
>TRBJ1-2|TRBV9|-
CASSATEETTIRYGYTF
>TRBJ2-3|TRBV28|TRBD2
CASREGLAGDNGDTQYF
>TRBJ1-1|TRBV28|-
CASSRVQGSDTEAFF
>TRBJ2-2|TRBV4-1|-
CASRRSGFANTGELFF
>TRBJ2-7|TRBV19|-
CASRTSEDRQYF
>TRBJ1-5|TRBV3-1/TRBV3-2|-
CASSQPGPNQPQHF
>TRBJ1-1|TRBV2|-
CASRRQPNTEAFF
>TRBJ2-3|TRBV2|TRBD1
CASKGRGISSTDTQYF
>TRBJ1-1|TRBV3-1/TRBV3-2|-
CASSQAGQQNTEAFF
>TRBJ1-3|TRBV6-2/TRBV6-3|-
CASSRTSEGTDTIYF
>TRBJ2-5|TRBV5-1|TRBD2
CASSLGEAGKETQYF
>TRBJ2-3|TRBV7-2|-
CASSPWRELPFTDTQYF
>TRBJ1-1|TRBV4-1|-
CASSQVFSGQEAFF
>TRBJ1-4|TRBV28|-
CASSLSGRDEKLFF
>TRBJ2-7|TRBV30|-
CAWSVPNEQYF
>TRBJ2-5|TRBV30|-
CAWRPFFRGEQETQYF
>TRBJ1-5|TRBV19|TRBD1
CASTGGGLSNQPQHF
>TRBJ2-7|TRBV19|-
CASSNRDVGTGEQYF
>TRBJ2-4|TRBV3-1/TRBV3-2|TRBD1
CASSAGTGGMNIQYF
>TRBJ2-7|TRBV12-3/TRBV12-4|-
CASRAGYEQYF
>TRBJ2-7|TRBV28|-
CASSLRGIEQYF